This TCR beta chain was recovered during a study of blood T cells in healthy people across ages. Whole-study findings and limits: Long-lived and aged donors differed, with more naive CD4+ cells and higher diversity in the long-lived.

Samples each had at least 5.5 micrograms of total RNA extracted. CDR3 length equals 16 residues. The ends were cut back, 3 bases at V and 3 bases at J, with 18 bases in the middle. Germline V gene data show CDR1 as MDHEN and CDR2 as SYDVKM. With a J-beta primer mix and a sample-barcoded 5' primer, a second PCR ran about 7 to 12 cycles. TCRdb analysed the 5' RACE reads with MiXCR anew, one entry per CDR3 protein. The data show 790,000 or so distinct CDR3 sequences, around three fifths seen once. Notes on this clonotype: The target antigen is unknown.

The TCR sequence derives from a man in his forties in good health. The chain employs TRBV28 and TRBJ2-7, with D perhaps TRBD1 (6 bases). Sequencing used blood. DNA of the CDR3: TGTGCCAGCAGTTTTGTCGGTGTGGGGGCAGTCTACGAGCAGTACTTC. Encoded protein: CASSFVGVGAVYEQYF.